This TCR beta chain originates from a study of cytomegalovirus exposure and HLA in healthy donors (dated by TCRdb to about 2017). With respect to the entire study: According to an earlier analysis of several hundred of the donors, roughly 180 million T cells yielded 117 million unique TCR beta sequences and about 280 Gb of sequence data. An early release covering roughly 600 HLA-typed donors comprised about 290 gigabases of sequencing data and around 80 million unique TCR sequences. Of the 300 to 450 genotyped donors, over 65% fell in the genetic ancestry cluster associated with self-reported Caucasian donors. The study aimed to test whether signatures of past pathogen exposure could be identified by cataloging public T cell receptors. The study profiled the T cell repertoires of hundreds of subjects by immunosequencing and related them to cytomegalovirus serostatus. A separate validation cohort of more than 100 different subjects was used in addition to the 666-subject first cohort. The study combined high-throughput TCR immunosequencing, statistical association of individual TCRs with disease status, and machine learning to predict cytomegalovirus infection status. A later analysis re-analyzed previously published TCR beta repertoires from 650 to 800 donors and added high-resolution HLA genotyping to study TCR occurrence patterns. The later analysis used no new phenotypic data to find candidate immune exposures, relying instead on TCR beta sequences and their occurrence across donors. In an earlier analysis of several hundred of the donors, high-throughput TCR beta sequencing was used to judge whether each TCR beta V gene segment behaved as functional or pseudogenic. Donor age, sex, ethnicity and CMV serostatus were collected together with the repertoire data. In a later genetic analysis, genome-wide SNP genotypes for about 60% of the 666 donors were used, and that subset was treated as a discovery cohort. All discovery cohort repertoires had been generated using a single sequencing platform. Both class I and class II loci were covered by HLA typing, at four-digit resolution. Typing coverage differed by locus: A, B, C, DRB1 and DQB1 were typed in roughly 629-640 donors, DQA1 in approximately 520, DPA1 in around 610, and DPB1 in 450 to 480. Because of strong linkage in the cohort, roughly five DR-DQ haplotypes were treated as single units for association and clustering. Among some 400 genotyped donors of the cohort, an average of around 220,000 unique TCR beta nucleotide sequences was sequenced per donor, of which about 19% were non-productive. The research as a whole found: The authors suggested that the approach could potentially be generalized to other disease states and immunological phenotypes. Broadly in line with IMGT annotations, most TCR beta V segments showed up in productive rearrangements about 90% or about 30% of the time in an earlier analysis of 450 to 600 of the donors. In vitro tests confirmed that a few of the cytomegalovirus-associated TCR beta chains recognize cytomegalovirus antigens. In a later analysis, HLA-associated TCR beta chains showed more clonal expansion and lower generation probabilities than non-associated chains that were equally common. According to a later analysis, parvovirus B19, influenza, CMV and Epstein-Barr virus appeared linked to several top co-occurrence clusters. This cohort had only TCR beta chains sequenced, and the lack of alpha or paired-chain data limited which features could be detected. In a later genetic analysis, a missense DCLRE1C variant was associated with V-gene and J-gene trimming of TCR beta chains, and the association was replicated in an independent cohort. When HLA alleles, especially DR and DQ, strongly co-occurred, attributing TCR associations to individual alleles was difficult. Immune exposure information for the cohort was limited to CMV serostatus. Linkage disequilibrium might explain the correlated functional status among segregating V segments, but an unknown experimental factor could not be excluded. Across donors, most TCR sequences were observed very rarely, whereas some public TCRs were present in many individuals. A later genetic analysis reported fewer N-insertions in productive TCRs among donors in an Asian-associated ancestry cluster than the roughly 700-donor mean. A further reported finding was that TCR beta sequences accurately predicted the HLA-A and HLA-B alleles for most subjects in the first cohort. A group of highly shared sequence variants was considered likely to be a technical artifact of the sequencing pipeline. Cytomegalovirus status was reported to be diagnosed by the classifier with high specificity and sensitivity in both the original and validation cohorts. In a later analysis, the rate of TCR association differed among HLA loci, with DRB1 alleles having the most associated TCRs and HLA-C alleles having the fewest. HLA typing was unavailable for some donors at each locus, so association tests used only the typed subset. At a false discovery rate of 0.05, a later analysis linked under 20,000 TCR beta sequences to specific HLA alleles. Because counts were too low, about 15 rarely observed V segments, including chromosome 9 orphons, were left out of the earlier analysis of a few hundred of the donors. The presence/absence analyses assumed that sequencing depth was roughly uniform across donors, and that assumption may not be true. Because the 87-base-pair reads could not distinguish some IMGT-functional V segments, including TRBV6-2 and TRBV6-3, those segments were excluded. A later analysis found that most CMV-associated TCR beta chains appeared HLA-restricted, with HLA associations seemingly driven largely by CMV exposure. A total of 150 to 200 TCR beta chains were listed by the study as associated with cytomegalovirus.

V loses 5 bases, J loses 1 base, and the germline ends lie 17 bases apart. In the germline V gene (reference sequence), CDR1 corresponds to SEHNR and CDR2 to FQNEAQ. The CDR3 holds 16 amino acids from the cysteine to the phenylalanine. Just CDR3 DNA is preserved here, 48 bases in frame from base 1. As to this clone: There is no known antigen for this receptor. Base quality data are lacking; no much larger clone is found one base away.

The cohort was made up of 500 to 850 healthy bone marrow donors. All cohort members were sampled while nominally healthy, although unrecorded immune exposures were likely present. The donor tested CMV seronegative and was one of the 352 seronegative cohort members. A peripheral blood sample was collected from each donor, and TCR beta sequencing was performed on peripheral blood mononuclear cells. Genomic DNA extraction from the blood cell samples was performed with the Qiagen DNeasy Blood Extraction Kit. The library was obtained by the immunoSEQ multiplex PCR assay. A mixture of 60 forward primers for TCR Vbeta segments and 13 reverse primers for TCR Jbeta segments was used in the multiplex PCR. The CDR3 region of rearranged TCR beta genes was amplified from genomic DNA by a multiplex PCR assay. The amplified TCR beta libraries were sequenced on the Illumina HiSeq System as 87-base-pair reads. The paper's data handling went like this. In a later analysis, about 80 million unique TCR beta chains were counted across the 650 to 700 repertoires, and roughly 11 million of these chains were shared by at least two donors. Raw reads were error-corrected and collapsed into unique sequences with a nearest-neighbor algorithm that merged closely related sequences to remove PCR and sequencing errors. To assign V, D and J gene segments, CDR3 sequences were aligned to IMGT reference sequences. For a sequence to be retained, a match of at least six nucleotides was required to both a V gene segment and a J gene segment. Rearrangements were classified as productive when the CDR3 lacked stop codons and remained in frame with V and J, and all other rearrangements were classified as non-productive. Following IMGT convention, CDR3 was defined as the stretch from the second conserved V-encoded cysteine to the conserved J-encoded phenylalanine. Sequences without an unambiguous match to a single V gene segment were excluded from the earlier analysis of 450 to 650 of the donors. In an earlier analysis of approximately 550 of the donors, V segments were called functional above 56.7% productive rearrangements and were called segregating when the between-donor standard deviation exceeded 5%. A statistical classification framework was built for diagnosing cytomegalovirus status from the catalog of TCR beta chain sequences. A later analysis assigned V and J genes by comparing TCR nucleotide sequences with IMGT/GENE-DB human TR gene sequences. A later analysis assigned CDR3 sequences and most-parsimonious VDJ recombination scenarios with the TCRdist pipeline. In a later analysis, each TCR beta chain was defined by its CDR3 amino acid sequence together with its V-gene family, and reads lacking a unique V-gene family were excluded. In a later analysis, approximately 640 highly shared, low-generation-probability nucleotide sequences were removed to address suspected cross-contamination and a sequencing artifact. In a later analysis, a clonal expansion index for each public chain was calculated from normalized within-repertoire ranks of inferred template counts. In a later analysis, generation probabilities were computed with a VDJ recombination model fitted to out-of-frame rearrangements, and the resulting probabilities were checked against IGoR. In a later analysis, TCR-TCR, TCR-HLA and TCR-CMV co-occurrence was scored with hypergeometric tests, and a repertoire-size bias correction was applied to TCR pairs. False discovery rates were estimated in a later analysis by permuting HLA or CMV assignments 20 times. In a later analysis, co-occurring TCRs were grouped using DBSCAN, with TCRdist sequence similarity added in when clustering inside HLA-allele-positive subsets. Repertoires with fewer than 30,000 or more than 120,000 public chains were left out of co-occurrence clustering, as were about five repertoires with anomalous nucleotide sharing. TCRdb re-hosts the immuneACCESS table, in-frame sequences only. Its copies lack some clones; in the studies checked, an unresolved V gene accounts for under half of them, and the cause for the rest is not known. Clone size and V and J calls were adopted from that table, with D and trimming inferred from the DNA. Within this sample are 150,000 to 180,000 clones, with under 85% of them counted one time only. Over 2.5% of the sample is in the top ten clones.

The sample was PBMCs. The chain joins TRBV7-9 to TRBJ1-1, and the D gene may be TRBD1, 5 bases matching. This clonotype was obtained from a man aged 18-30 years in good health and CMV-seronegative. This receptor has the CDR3 CASSLTRPGPNTEAFF. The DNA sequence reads TGTGCCAGCAGCCTGACTAGGCCGGGGCCGAACACTGAAGCTTTCTTT.